This T cell receptor beta chain was found in a study of blood T cells in healthy people across ages. A sample-barcoded 5' primer and a J-beta primer mix were used in a second PCR of roughly 6 to 11 cycles. TCRdb analysed the 5' RACE reads with MiXCR anew, one entry per CDR3 protein. The sample has 600,000 to 850,000 distinct CDR3 sequences; 20% to 25% are singletons. This clonotype was seen only a few times. The authors extracted at least 5 micrograms of total RNA per sample. There are 17 residues in the CDR3. V lost 2 bases to trimming and J lost 4 bases, with 21 bases between them. The germline gives CDR1 MDHEN, CDR2 SYDVKM. These data also formed part of another study, on T cells of mothers and their children.

This clonotype originated in a boy aged 5-17 years in good health. The material sequenced was blood. The V call is TRBV28, the J call TRBJ2-7; a weak D match, TRBD1 (6 bases). Written as DNA, the CDR3 is TGTGCCAGCAGTTTAGGTCTCGGTAGGGACAAGGGTTACGAGCAGTACTTC. Residues: CASSLGLGRDKGYEQYF.